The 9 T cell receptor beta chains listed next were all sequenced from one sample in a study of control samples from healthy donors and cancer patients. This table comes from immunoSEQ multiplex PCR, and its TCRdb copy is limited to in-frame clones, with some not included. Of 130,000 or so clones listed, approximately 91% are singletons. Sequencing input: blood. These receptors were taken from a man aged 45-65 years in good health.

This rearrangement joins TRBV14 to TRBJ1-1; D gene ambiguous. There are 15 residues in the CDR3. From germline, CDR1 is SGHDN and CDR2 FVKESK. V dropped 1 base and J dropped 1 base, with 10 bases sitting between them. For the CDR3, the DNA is TGTGCCAGCAGCCAAGCTGTAAACTGGAACACTGAAGCTTTCTTT. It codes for CASSQAVNWNTEAFF.

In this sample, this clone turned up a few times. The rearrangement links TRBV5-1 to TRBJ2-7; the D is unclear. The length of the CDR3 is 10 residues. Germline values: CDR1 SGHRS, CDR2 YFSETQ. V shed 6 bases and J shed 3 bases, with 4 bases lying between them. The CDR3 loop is CASKNYEQYF. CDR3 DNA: TGCGCCAGCAAGAACTACGAGCAGTACTTC.

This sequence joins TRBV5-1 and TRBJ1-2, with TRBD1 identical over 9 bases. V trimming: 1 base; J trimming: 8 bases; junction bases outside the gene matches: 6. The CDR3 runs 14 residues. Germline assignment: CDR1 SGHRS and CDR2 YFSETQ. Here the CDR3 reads CASSLRDRVIGYTF. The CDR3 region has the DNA TGCGCCAGCAGCTTGCGGGACAGGGTAATCGGCTACACCTTC. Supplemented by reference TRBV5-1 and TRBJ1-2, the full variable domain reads KAGVTQTPRYLIKTRGQQVTLSCSPISGHRSVSWYQQTPGQGLQFLFEYFSETQRNKGNFPGRFSGRQFSNSRSEMNVSTLELGDSALYLCASSLRDRVIGYTFGSGTRLTVV.

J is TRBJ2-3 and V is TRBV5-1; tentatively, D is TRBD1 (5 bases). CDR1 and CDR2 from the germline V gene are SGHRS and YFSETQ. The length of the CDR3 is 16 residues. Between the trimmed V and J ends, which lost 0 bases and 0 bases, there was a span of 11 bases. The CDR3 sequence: CASSLEGLGSTDTQYF. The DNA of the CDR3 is TGCGCCAGCAGCTTGGAGGGGCTAGGGAGCACAGATACGCAGTATTTT.

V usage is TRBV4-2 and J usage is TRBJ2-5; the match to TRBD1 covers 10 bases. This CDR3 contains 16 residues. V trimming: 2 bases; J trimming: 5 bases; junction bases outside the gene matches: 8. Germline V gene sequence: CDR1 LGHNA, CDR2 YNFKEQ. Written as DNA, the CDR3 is TGTGCCAGCAGCCAACTTGGACAGGGGGTCGTCGAGACCCAGTACTTC. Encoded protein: CASSQLGQGVVETQYF.

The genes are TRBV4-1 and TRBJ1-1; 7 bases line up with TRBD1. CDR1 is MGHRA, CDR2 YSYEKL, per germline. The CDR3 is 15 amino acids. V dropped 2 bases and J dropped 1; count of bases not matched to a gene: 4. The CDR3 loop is CASSQNRGENTEAFF. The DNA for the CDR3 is TGCGCCAGCAGCCAAAACAGGGGCGAGAACACTGAAGCTTTCTTT.

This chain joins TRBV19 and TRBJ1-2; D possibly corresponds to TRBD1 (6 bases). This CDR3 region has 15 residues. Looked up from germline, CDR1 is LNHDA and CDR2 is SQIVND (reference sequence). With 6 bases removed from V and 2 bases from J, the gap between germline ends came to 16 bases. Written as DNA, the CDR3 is TGTGCCAGTAGCCGGACAGCGTCTACCAACTATGGCTACACCTTC. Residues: CASSRTASTNYGYTF.

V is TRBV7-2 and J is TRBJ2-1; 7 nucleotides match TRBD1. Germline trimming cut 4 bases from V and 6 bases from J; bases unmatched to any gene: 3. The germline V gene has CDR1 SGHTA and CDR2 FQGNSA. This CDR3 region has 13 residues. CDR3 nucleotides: TGTGCCAGCAGCTCCCGACAGGGCAATGAGCAGTTCTTC. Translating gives CASSSRQGNEQFF.

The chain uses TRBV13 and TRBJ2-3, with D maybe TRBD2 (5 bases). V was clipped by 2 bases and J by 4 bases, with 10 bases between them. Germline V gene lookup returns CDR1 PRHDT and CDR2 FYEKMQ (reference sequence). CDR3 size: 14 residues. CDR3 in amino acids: CASSLRRSADTQYF. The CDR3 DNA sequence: TGTGCCAGCAGCTTACGACGTAGCGCAGATACGCAGTATTTT.